Ten or more counts support the clone carrying this T cell receptor (beta chain). The antigen is undetermined. RNA transcripts served as the template for amplifying TCR beta CDR3 regions. Initially, a first-round RT-PCR of the TCR CDR3 employed the HTBI primer set. MiXCR was run by TCRdb on the multiplex PCR reads, yielding one entry per CDR3 protein. The data hold 450,000 to 550,000 distinct CDR3 sequences, with approximately 24% observed a single time. The data belong to a study of T cells in Graves' hyperthyroidism and ophthalmopathy. Study-wide results and limits: Blood also showed most of the thyroid clonotypes that were expanded above 0.001. From stable hyperthyroidism, ophthalmopathy was set apart by a 13 V-J model.

It was uncontrolled infection, other autoimmune disease, pregnancy or lactation that excluded patients. Losses at the gene ends were 3 bases for V and 3 bases for J; bases not matched to a gene: 5. Germline values: CDR1 KGHDR, CDR2 SFDVKD. This CDR3 has 16 residues. This TCR derives from a woman younger than 45 with Graves' ophthalmopathy. Sample: blood. The chain couples TRBV24-1 to TRBJ1-5; 9 nucleotides align to TRBD1. CDR3 region: CATSDTGTGYNQPQHF. The CDR3 nucleotides are TGTGCCACCAGTGATACGGGGACAGGGTACAATCAGCCCCAGCATTTT.